This record looks at one TCR beta chain sequence and its context. V trimming: 0 bases; J trimming: 1 base; junction bases outside the gene matches: 11. CDR1 and CDR2 (germline): DFQATT, SNEGSKA (reference sequence). The CDR3 extends over 17 amino acids. The sample originates from a study of blood T cells in healthy people across ages. Healthy individuals of Caucasian origin from Russia, aged about 6 to 95, served as donors. Using a J-beta primer mix together with a sample-barcoded 5' primer, a second PCR was run for roughly 6 to 11 cycles. TCRdb fed the 5' RACE reads into MiXCR, producing one record per CDR3 protein. This sample has fewer than 900,000 distinct CDR3 sequences, with under 40% found just once.

The chain has TRBV20-1 and TRBJ2-5, with TRBD1 identical over 7 bases. The sequence was obtained from a man aged 18 to 35 in good health. The sample comprised blood. The CDR3 reads CSARDPGTDNGQETQYF. CDR3 bases: TGCAGTGCTAGAGATCCCGGGACAGACAACGGCCAAGAGACCCAGTACTTC.